A single sample gave rise to the 30 T cell receptor beta chains below, sequenced in a study of blood T cell repertoires in COVID-19. Data came from immunoSEQ multiplex PCR; TCRdb stores just in-frame clones and leaves some out. The top ten hold about 14% of the sample, which has about 280,000 clones, approximately 83% seen once. The sample consisted of peripheral blood. The source of these receptors is a human donor in a cohort sampled during active COVID-19.

The gene calls are TRBV5-1 and TRBJ2-6; the D is unclear. The CDR3 covers 14 residues. CDR1 and CDR2 from the germline V gene are SGHRS and YFSETQ. V was cut by 4 bases and J by 0 bases, with 5 bases left in between. The CDR3 region is CASSEFSGANVLTF. In DNA form, the CDR3 reads TGCGCCAGCAGCGAGTTCTCTGGGGCCAACGTCCTGACTTTC.

The CDR3 sequence: CASSLLGAQETQYF. The CDR3, as DNA: TGTGCCAGCAGCTTATTGGGGGCCCAAGAGACCCAGTACTTC. The chain couples TRBV7-9 to TRBJ2-5; weak D call: TRBD1 (6 bases). Germline values: CDR1 SEHNR, CDR2 FQNEAQ (reference sequence). Trimming cost V 2 bases and J 1 base, with 8 bases left between them. CDR3 length: 14 residues.

The chain links TRBV5-8 to TRBJ2-5; D possibly corresponds to TRBD2 (6 bases). This CDR3 is built from 17 residues. Trimming took 0 bases from V and 5 from J, leaving 20 bases between them. CDR1 and CDR2 from the germline V gene are SGHTS and YDEGEE. CDR3 protein: CASSLVYGRQSGETQYF. The CDR3 DNA is TGTGCCAGCAGCTTGGTCTACGGGAGACAGTCAGGGGAGACCCAGTACTTC. The whole variable domain, remainder taken from reference TRBV5-8 and TRBJ2-5, is EAGVTQSPTHLIKTRGQQATLRCSPISGHTSVYWYQQALGLGLQFLLWYDEGEERNRGNFPPRFSGRQFPNYSSELNVNALELEDSALYLCASSLVYGRQSGETQYFGPGTRLLVL.

The chain uses TRBV9 and TRBJ2-2; D uncertain. The CDR3 has 14 amino acids. In germline, CDR1 is SGDLS, CDR2 YYNGEE. The V and J ends lost 2 bases and 6 bases respectively, with 11 bases between them. The CDR3 region has the DNA TGTGCCAGCAGCGTCCTCTCCGGGTCCGGGGAGCTGTTTTTT. Protein sequence: CASSVLSGSGELFF.

The rearrangement uses TRBV24-1 and TRBJ2-5; possible D gene TRBD1, 7 bases. CDR3 length equals 14 residues. The V gene lost 5 bases and the J gene lost 5 bases, with 14 bases spanning the gap. In germline, CDR1 is KGHDR, CDR2 SFDVKD. This CDR3 reads CATSAAGGQETQYF. As DNA, the CDR3 is TGTGCCACCAGTGCTGCCGGGGGACAGGAGACCCAGTACTTC.

The V gene is TRBV4-1, the J gene TRBJ2-3; perhaps TRBD2 as D (5 bases). Trimming shortened V by 0 bases and J by 2 bases, and 21 bases separated the two germline ends. The CDR3 sequence is 19 residues long. CDR1 is MGHRA and CDR2 is YSYEKL in the germline V gene. The CDR3 sequence: CASSQDPGGRPVPTDTQYF. CDR3 nucleotide sequence: TGCGCCAGCAGCCAAGATCCCGGCGGGCGCCCTGTCCCCACAGATACGCAGTATTTT.

The CDR3 coding sequence is TGTGCCAGCTCACCCACGGGACAGGGAGGCGAAGCTTTCTTT. Protein product: CASSPTGQGGEAFF. V and J are TRBV18 and TRBJ1-1; 9 bases line up with TRBD1. This CDR3 has 14 amino acids. The ends lost 3 bases at V and 8 bases at J; junction bases unmatched: 7. Germline CDR1 and CDR2: KGHSH and LQKENI.

The chain has TRBV29-1 and TRBJ2-3, with 7 bases lining up with TRBD2. CDR1 is SQVTM and CDR2 is ANQGSEA in the germline V gene. The CDR3 contains 15 residues. V was clipped by 6 bases and J by 0 bases; unmatched bases: 9. In DNA, the CDR3 is TGCAGCGTCTTGGGGGGGGAAACCAGCACAGATACGCAGTATTTT. Encoded protein: CSVLGGETSTDTQYF.

V and J are TRBV5-1 and TRBJ2-7, with 8 bases matching TRBD1. The germline CDR1 and CDR2 sequences are SGHRS and YFSETQ. CDR3 length: 15 amino acids. Germline trimming cut 4 bases from V and 2 bases from J; bases unmatched to any gene: 8. This CDR3 is CASSHDRGPPYEQYF. CDR3 bases: TGCGCCAGCAGCCACGACAGGGGCCCACCCTACGAGCAGTACTTC.

J is TRBJ1-5 and V is TRBV3-1 (or the pseudogene TRBV3-2); D is uncertain. Germline V gene data show CDR1 as LGHDT and CDR2 as YNNKEL (reference sequence). Trimming removed 4 bases from V and 0 bases from J, with 7 bases in between. The CDR3 loop spans 14 amino acids. CDR3 protein: CASSLADSNQPQHF. The CDR3 region has the DNA TGTGCCAGCAGCCTAGCGGATAGCAATCAGCCCCAGCATTTT.

V is TRBV28 and J is TRBJ2-1; 7 bases agree with TRBD1. CDR1 is MDHEN, CDR2 SYDVKM, per germline. CDR3 length equals 16 residues. Unmatched junction bases numbered 13, after V lost 7 bases and J lost 4 bases. The CDR3 region has the DNA TGTGCCAGCAACCCGTGGTCGGGGACAGAGTACAATGAGCAGTTCTTC. This encodes CASNPWSGTEYNEQFF.

The chain links TRBV5-1 to TRBJ2-3, with TRBD1 identical over 8 bases. CDR1 and CDR2 (germline): SGHRS, YFSETQ. The CDR3 extends over 15 amino acids. The trim removed 2 bases at V and 4 bases at J, leaving 6 bases unmatched. CDR3 residues: CASSFGDRTSDTQYF. As DNA, the CDR3 is TGCGCCAGCAGCTTCGGGGACAGGACTTCAGATACGCAGTATTTT.

The chain couples TRBV5-4 to TRBJ1-6; D gene unclear. Germline assignment: CDR1 SGHNT and CDR2 YYREEE (reference sequence). Between the trimmed V and J ends, which lost 1 base and 1 base, there was a span of 6 bases. This CDR3 has 15 amino acids. For the CDR3, the DNA is TGTGCCAGCAGCTTGTCCGGTTCCTATAATTCACCCCTCCACTTT. It specifies CASSLSGSYNSPLHF.

The chain has TRBV6-6 and TRBJ1-2; 8 bases align to TRBD1. This CDR3 has 11 amino acids. The trim removed 7 bases at V and 9 bases at J, leaving 4 bases unmatched. CDR1 is MNHNY, CDR2 SVGAGI, per germline (reference sequence). The CDR3 DNA is TGTGCCAGCATCGACAGGGGTCGCTACACCTTC. The encoded protein is CASIDRGRYTF.

V and J are TRBV2 and TRBJ2-1; no clear D gene. V gave up 3 bases and J gave up 0 bases, with 9 bases separating them. The CDR3 runs to 15 residues. Germline CDR1 SNHLY, CDR2 FYNNEI. The CDR3 is CASSDGPTSYNEQFF. CDR3 nucleotides: TGTGCCAGCAGTGATGGGCCTACCTCCTACAATGAGCAGTTCTTC.

J is TRBJ1-5 and V is TRBV19; D gene unclear. Germline lookup yields CDR1 LNHDA and CDR2 SQIVND (reference sequence). This CDR3 has 15 amino acids. V was cut by 7 bases and J by 3 bases, with 16 bases left in between. The CDR3 DNA sequence: TGTGCCAGTACCAATTTTCAGGCGTTCAATCAGCCCCAGCATTTT. It is translated as CASTNFQAFNQPQHF.

This clone showed up just a few times. J is TRBJ2-3 and V is TRBV9, with 8 nucleotides matching TRBD2. V trimming: 0 bases; J trimming: 3 bases; junction bases outside the gene matches: 3. This CDR3 has 15 residues. CDR1 and CDR2 (germline): SGDLS, YYNGEE. CDR3 nucleotides: TGTGCCAGCAGCGTAGTGGGACTAGAAACAGATACGCAGTATTTT. Residues: CASSVVGLETDTQYF. The full variable domain, in which reference TRBV9 and TRBJ2-3 provide the parts outside the CDR3, is DSGVTQTPKHLITATGQRVTLRCSPRSGDLSVYWYQQSLDQGLQFLIQYYNGEERAKGNILERFSAQQFPDLHSELNLSSLELGDSALYFCASSVVGLETDTQYFGPGTRLTVL.

This clone showed up many times. V gene TRBV4-2 combines with J gene TRBJ1-1; tentatively, D is TRBD1 (5 bases). CDR1 LGHNA and CDR2 YNFKEQ come from the germline V gene. V lost 5 bases and J lost 1, with 14 bases in between. The CDR3 consists of 15 residues. The CDR3 DNA reads as TGTGCCAGCAGCTACGTCCAGGGTTCGAACACTGAAGCTTTCTTT. Its translation: CASSYVQGSNTEAFF.

The gene calls are TRBV19 and TRBJ2-3, with 9 bases lining up with TRBD2. CDR1 and CDR2 from the germline V gene are LNHDA and SQIVND (reference sequence). The CDR3 sequence is 17 residues long. V shed 7 bases and J 2 bases; nucleotides not matched to a gene: 13. In DNA form, the CDR3 reads TGTGCCAGTACCCGAGACGCACTAGCGGGCTACACAGATACGCAGTATTTT. Encoded protein: CASTRDALAGYTDTQYF.

This clone was seen a few times. The CDR3 ends on some other residue instead of the conserved phenylalanine or tryptophan, so this is likely a read error. The DNA is omitted, as the CDR3 cannot be located on it reliably, and the CDR3 follows TCRdb's listing. The chain joins TRBV2 to TRBJ1-1; whether TRBD1, the table's D call, matches the DNA was not checked. Germline lookup yields CDR1 SNHLY and CDR2 FYNNEI. The CDR3 region is 11 residues in length, termini included. The CDR3 spells CAGYRKGHPAY.

CDR3 region: CASSLADRAEGGEAFF. Here the CDR3 DNA reads TGTGCCAGCAGCTTGGCGGACAGGGCGGAGGGGGGTGAAGCTTTCTTT. J is TRBJ1-1 and V is TRBV5-8; 8 bases match TRBD1. CDR3 length equals 16 residues. Trimming removed 0 bases from V and 7 bases from J; junction bases left unmatched: 11. Germline values: CDR1 SGHTS, CDR2 YDEGEE.

CDR3 region: CASSNNGGLSNQPQHF. For the CDR3, the DNA is TGTGCCAGTAGCAATAACGGGGGGCTTAGCAATCAGCCCCAGCATTTT. This chain connects TRBV19 to TRBJ1-5; perhaps TRBD1 as D (6 bases). Germline lookup yields CDR1 LNHDA and CDR2 SQIVND (reference sequence). V was trimmed by 6 bases and J by 0 bases, leaving 15 bases between them. The CDR3 extends over 16 amino acids.

The gene calls are TRBV7-3 and TRBJ2-1; D is perhaps TRBD1 (5 bases). Looked up from germline, CDR1 is SGHTA and CDR2 is FQGTGA. CDR3 length equals 15 residues. Trimming shortened V by 3 bases and J by 7 bases, and 16 bases separated the two germline ends. The CDR3 DNA reads as TGTGCCAGCAGCTTCATAGGGGCGCCGGTAAATGAGCAGTTCTTC. Protein sequence: CASSFIGAPVNEQFF.

The chain carries TRBV5-1 and TRBJ2-7; the D gene is possibly TRBD1 (6 bases). The CDR3 loop spans 13 amino acids. Germline V gene sequence: CDR1 SGHRS, CDR2 YFSETQ. Trimming took 1 base from V and 5 from J, leaving 10 bases between them. Here the CDR3 DNA reads TGCGCCAGCAGCTTGCAGGGGACCAACGAGCAGTACTTC. It specifies CASSLQGTNEQYF.

V and J are TRBV28 and TRBJ2-2, with a possible D match to TRBD2 (6 bases). Germline values: CDR1 MDHEN, CDR2 SYDVKM. With 9 bases removed from V and 4 bases from J, the gap between germline ends came to 15 bases. The CDR3 covers 14 residues. The CDR3 DNA reads as TGTGCCAGTTTGGGACTCGGTGGCACCGGGGAGCTGTTTTTT. This encodes CASLGLGGTGELFF.

This clone came up a few times. The chain has TRBV2 and TRBJ1-3; D remains ambiguous. V lost 4 bases, J lost 8 bases, and 12 bases lay in between. This CDR3 is 13 amino acids long. Per germline, CDR1 SNHLY and CDR2 FYNNEI. For the CDR3, the DNA is TGTGCCAGCAGTGGGGCAGGCCAGGACACCATATATTTT. This codes for CASSGAGQDTIYF.

This chain joins TRBV24-1 and TRBJ2-3; 12 bases are a match to TRBD2. This CDR3 contains 15 residues. Germline-derived CDR1 and CDR2 are KGHDR and SFDVKD. V lost 10 bases and J lost 4; bases outside the gene matches: 8. CDR3 DNA sequence: TGTGCCACGTCTCCTGGACTAGCGGGATCAGATACGCAGTATTTT. Translated: CATSPGLAGSDTQYF.

This clone has just one count. The chain is built from TRBV27 and TRBJ2-4; 13 bases match TRBD2. The germline V gene encodes CDR1 MNHEY and CDR2 SMNVEV (reference sequence). V dropped 1 base and J dropped 5; count of bases not matched to a gene: 11. The CDR3 runs 19 residues. The CDR3 nucleotides are TGTGCCAGCAGTTTATTTTTGCCGGGACTAGCGGGACCTCAAAACATTCAGTACTTC. This gives the protein CASSLFLPGLAGPQNIQYF.

The genes are TRBV10-3 and TRBJ2-3; unclear D gene. Germline V gene sequence: CDR1 ENHRY, CDR2 SYGVKD. The CDR3 has 14 residues. V was shortened by 6 bases and J by 0 bases, with 10 bases between the two germline ends. CDR3 nucleotide sequence: TGTGCCATCAGCGTCGGAGCGAGCACAGATACGCAGTATTTT. Its protein is CAISVGASTDTQYF.

This chain connects TRBV5-1 to TRBJ2-3; TRBD2 aligns across 7 bases. The J segment lost 9 bases and the V segment lost 0 bases, leaving 4 bases of the junction unmatched. Looked up from germline, CDR1 is SGHRS and CDR2 is YFSETQ. The CDR3 runs to 13 residues. In DNA, the CDR3 is TGCGCCAGCAGCTTGGCCTCGCGGGAGACGCAGTATTTT. Amino acid sequence: CASSLASRETQYF.